This passage covers 21 T cell receptor beta chains from one sample sequenced in a study of shared clonotypes between healthy human individuals. The protocol was immunoSEQ multiplex PCR, while the TCRdb copy is restricted to in-frame clones and leaves out a portion. The sample consists of about 2.4 million clones, around nine tenths of them appearing once. The sequenced sample was naive CD4+ T cells sorted from blood. Subset described: CD45RA+ positively selected. The receptors shown here come from a man between 18 and 29 years old in good health.

The chain has TRBV7-2 and TRBJ1-3, with 8 bases fitting TRBD1. Germline V gives CDR1 SGHTA, CDR2 FQGNSA. The CDR3 consists of 14 residues. Trimming at V came to 3 bases and at J to 6 bases, leaving 4 bases not matched to a gene. The CDR3, as DNA: TGTGCCAGCAGCTTCTCCCAGGGGGCAAACACCATATATTTT. Translated, it gives CASSFSQGANTIYF.

V gene TRBV5-4 combines with J gene TRBJ2-5, with D possibly matching TRBD2 (6 bases). The CDR3 extends over 15 amino acids. Per germline, CDR1 SGHNT and CDR2 YYREEE (reference sequence). With 0 bases removed from V and 2 bases from J, the gap between germline ends came to 11 bases. The CDR3 DNA reads as TGTGCCAGCAGCTTGGCGGGGGACCGACAAGAGACCCAGTACTTC. Its translation: CASSLAGDRQETQYF. Full variable domain (rest looked up from reference TRBV5-4 and TRBJ2-5): ETGVTQSPTHLIKTRGQQVTLRCSSQSGHNTVSWYQQALGQGPQFIFQYYREEENGRGNFPPRFSGLQFPNYSSELNVNALELDDSALYLCASSLAGDRQETQYFGPGTRLLVL.

The genes are TRBV7-8 and TRBJ1-5; D ambiguous. The V gene's germline CDR1 is SGHVS and CDR2 FQNEAQ. The CDR3 runs 13 residues. Trimming removed 3 bases at V and 6 bases at J, with 9 bases between. This chain's CDR3 is CASSFIVGQPQHF. The CDR3 DNA sequence: TGTGCCAGCAGCTTCATTGTTGGTCAGCCCCAGCATTTT.

The chain uses TRBV30 and TRBJ2-3; the match to TRBD2 covers 9 bases. The CDR3 sequence is 15 residues long. CDR1 GTSNPN and CDR2 SVGIG come from the germline V gene (reference sequence). Germline trimming cut 3 bases from V and 3 bases from J; bases unmatched to any gene: 7. CDR3 DNA sequence: TGTGCCTGGAGGTACGGGCGGGGGGGAACAGATACGCAGTATTTT. Translation gives CAWRYGRGGTDTQYF.

This chain connects TRBV5-1 to TRBJ1-4, with TRBD1 identical over 7 bases. CDR3 size: 15 residues. Germline CDR1 reads SGHRS; CDR2 reads YFSETQ. The trim removed 4 bases at V and 6 bases at J, leaving 9 bases unmatched. The CDR3 sequence is CASSPDGTEDEKLFF. The CDR3 DNA follows: TGCGCCAGCAGCCCGGATGGGACAGAGGATGAAAAACTGTTTTTT.

This chain joins TRBV19 and TRBJ2-3; D remains ambiguous. The CDR3 is 13 amino acids. V dropped 4 bases and J dropped 7 bases, with 12 bases sitting between them. Germline CDR1 reads LNHDA; CDR2 reads SQIVND (reference sequence). Written as DNA, the CDR3 is TGTGCCAGTAGTACCGGTGCTACGAATACGCAGTATTTT. It specifies CASSTGATNTQYF.

This clone came up once. The chain combines TRBV9 with TRBJ1-3; D is possibly TRBD1 (5 bases). This CDR3 comprises 14 residues. The V gene's germline CDR1 is SGDLS and CDR2 YYNGEE. The ends were cut back, 0 bases at V and 4 bases at J, with 8 bases in the middle. CDR3: CASSVAGFGNTIYF. The CDR3 DNA reads as TGTGCCAGCAGCGTAGCAGGGTTCGGAAACACCATATATTTT.

V usage is TRBV19 and J usage is TRBJ2-3; perhaps TRBD1 as D (5 bases). CDR1 is LNHDA and CDR2 is SQIVND in the germline V gene (reference sequence). Trimming cost V 3 bases and J 5 bases, with 9 bases left between them. This CDR3 has 13 amino acids. Here the CDR3 DNA reads TGTGCCAGTAGTATTCAGGGTGGAGATACGCAGTATTTT. Translating gives CASSIQGGDTQYF.

A remark on this clone: Other DNA sequences from this sample encode an identical CDR3 as well. The chain has TRBV19 and TRBJ2-1, with 7 nucleotides matching TRBD1. The CDR3 has 15 residues. Germline trimming cut 6 bases from V and 0 bases from J; bases unmatched to any gene: 5. Germline V gene lookup returns CDR1 LNHDA and CDR2 SQIVND (reference sequence). The CDR3 protein is CASSRQGVSYNEQFF. The CDR3 nucleotides are TGTGCCAGTAGCCGACAGGGCGTCTCCTACAATGAGCAGTTCTTC.

A note on this clone: Different DNA sequences within this sample yield the same CDR3. J is TRBJ1-3 and V is TRBV5-1, with D possibly being TRBD1 (5 bases). The CDR3 runs 16 residues. Trimming took 0 bases from V and 0 from J, leaving 10 bases between them. CDR1 SGHRS and CDR2 YFSETQ come from the germline V gene. The CDR3 protein is CASSLAGGSSGNTIYF. CDR3 DNA: TGCGCCAGCAGCTTGGCGGGGGGTTCCTCTGGAAACACCATATATTTT.

The CDR3 protein is CASSFSTGGETQYF. The CDR3 nucleotides are TGCGCCAGCAGCTTTTCCACCGGAGGGGAGACCCAGTACTTC. This chain links TRBV5-1 with TRBJ2-5; weak D call: TRBD2 (6 bases). The V end was cut by 2 bases, the J end by 5 bases, with 13 bases between. Germline V gene lookup returns CDR1 SGHRS and CDR2 YFSETQ. The CDR3 covers 14 residues.

The CDR3 DNA reads TGTGCCAGCAGCTTAAGGGGGACACTGAACACTGAAGCTTTCTTT. This codes for CASSLRGTLNTEAFF. V usage is TRBV11-2 and J usage is TRBJ1-1, with a tentative D call TRBD1 (6 bases). CDR1 is SGHAT and CDR2 is FQNNGV in the germline V gene. CDR3 length: 15 amino acids. The V end lost 2 bases, the J end lost 0 bases, and 10 bases lay between the germline ends.

This chain links TRBV6-5 with TRBJ2-3; 8 bases fit TRBD1. The V gene's germline CDR1 is MNHEY and CDR2 SVGAGI. The CDR3 contains 15 residues. With 6 bases clipped from V and 1 base from J, the junction kept 6 bases outside the gene matches. CDR3 nucleotides: TGTGCCAGCAGGCAACCGGGACAGGGCACAGATACGCAGTATTTT. Translated, it gives CASRQPGQGTDTQYF.

This clone was observed a handful of times. The same CDR3 arises from other DNA sequences in this sample as well. The rearrangement uses TRBV2 and TRBJ1-1, with D perhaps TRBD1 (5 bases). The CDR3 runs 14 residues. The germline gives CDR1 SNHLY, CDR2 FYNNEI. Trimming removed 4 bases from V and 2 bases from J, with 11 bases in between. DNA of the CDR3: TGTGCCAGCAGTGTGATTAGGGGAAACACTGAAGCTTTCTTT. This gives the protein CASSVIRGNTEAFF.

The rearrangement links TRBV18 to TRBJ1-1; D not resolved. V was cut by 1 base and J by 1 base, with 7 bases left in between. The CDR3 contains 14 residues. Germline V gene lookup returns CDR1 KGHSH and CDR2 LQKENI. The CDR3 DNA follows: TGTGCCAGCTCACCACTAGACGGGAACACTGAAGCTTTCTTT. Its translation: CASSPLDGNTEAFF.

This sequence joins TRBV19 and TRBJ1-2; D ambiguous. Looked up from germline, CDR1 is LNHDA and CDR2 is SQIVND (reference sequence). This CDR3 has 13 residues. V lost 6 bases and J lost 4, with 12 bases in between. This CDR3 reads CASSLAATYGYTF. In DNA, the CDR3 is TGTGCCAGTAGCCTGGCAGCAACCTATGGCTACACCTTC.

Details on this clone: Other DNA sequences in this specimen translate into the identical CDR3. The V gene is TRBV6-5, the J gene TRBJ1-5; possibly TRBD1 for D (5 bases). V lost 5 bases and J lost 1, with 9 bases in between. Germline values: CDR1 MNHEY, CDR2 SVGAGI. The CDR3 consists of 14 residues. CDR3 nucleotide sequence: TGTGCCAGCAGTGAAGGGGACAGCAATCAGCCCCAGCATTTT. Encoded protein: CASSEGDSNQPQHF.

V is TRBV6-5 and J is TRBJ2-7; the D gene is possibly TRBD1 (6 bases). Germline CDR1 MNHEY, CDR2 SVGAGI. CDR3 length equals 12 residues. V was pared by 5 bases and J by 9 bases, with 14 bases between. CDR3 loop: CASSTETGSQYF. The DNA of the CDR3 is TGTGCCAGCAGTACCGAGACAGGATCGCAGTACTTC.

V is TRBV18 and J is TRBJ1-1; TRBD1 is a possible D gene (5 bases). Germline V lookup: CDR1 KGHSH, CDR2 LQKENI. Trimming removed 6 bases from V and 4 bases from J, with 18 bases in between. This CDR3 has 15 amino acids. CDR3 DNA sequence: TGTGCCAGCTCGACGATACAGGTGTCAAGCACTGAAGCTTTCTTT. The encoded protein is CASSTIQVSSTEAFF.

The J gene is TRBJ1-2, the V gene TRBV16; weak D call: TRBD1 (5 bases). Germline-derived CDR1 and CDR2 are KGHSY and FQNENV. The CDR3 totals 14 residues. V was cut by 2 bases and J by 5 bases, with 12 bases left in between. The CDR3 nucleotides are TGTGCCAGCAGCCAAGGACTTTCAGGGTATGGCTACACCTTC. Its translation: CASSQGLSGYGYTF.

The chain couples TRBV14 to TRBJ2-5; D perhaps matches TRBD2 (5 bases). This CDR3 comprises 20 residues. Trimming pared 0 bases from V and 4 bases from J, leaving 27 bases between. CDR1 and CDR2 from the germline V gene are SGHDN and FVKESK. CDR3 coding DNA: TGTGCCAGCAGCCAAGATTTTCTGGTCTCGGGGAGCTCATATACAGAGACCCAGTACTTC. Its translation: CASSQDFLVSGSSYTETQYF.